What follows describes a single T cell receptor beta chain. No antigen is known for it. The data were obtained in a study of neurological immune-mediated disorders. Study-wide points: The level of TCR clonal expansion was highest in patients with HTLV-1-associated myelopathy and lowest in multiple sclerosis, where it fell below the level seen in healthy controls.

By 5'RACE with 10-nucleotide random UMIs, the cDNA was made. Over 160 million TCR-beta sequences, together covering 15-18 subjects, were produced by every individual sequencing run that was carried out. MiXCR was run by TCRdb on the 5' RACE reads, yielding one entry per CDR3 protein. Here the sample spans about 27,000 distinct CDR3 sequences, around 21% being singletons. The CDR3 is 16 residues long. Germline loops: CDR1 KGHSH, CDR2 LQKENI. V shed 3 bases and J shed 8 bases, with 19 bases lying between them. This clonotype was sampled from a woman in her sixties or seventies in good health. Sequenced material: PBMCs. V and J are TRBV18 and TRBJ1-4; no definite D call. CDR3 amino acids: CASSPFIDPAREKLFF. Written as DNA, the CDR3 is TGTGCCAGCTCACCCTTTATTGACCCAGCAAGGGAAAAACTGTTTTTT.